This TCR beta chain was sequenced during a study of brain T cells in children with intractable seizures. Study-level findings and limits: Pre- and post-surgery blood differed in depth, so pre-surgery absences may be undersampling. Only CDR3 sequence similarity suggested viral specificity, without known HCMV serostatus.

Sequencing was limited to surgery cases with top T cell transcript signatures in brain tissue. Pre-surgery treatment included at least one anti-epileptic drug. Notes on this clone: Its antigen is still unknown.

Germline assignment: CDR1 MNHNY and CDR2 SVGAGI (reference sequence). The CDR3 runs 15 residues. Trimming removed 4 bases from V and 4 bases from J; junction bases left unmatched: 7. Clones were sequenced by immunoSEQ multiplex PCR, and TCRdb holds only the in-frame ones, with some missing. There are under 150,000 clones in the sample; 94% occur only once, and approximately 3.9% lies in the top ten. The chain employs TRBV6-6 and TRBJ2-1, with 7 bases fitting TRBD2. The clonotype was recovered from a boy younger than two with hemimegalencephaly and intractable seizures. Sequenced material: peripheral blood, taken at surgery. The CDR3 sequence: CASSSRREAYNEQFF. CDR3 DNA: TGTGCCAGCAGTTCGCGCCGGGAGGCATACAATGAGCAGTTCTTC.